The T cell receptor (beta chain) described here comes from a study of cytomegalovirus exposure and HLA in healthy donors. About the research overall: Earlier, approximately 110 million unique TCR beta sequences were recovered from about 179 million T cells by an analysis.

General observations from the study: Accounts indicate the classifier identified cytomegalovirus status with strong specificity and sensitivity.

With 3 bases clipped from V and 2 bases from J, the junction kept 9 bases outside the gene matches. From germline, CDR1 is SGHTA and CDR2 FQGTGA. CDR3 length: 16 residues. The PCR used 60 Vbeta and 13 Jbeta primers. Here immunoSEQ multiplex PCR was the method, and the copy in TCRdb shows in-frame clones only, minus some. The table shows 200,000 to 300,000 clones, with roughly 82% occurring only once. There are a few counts of this clone. Its antigen is unknown. Input material: PBMCs. The rearrangement uses TRBV7-3 and TRBJ1-2; 7 bases are shared with TRBD1. The TCR originated in a woman aged 40 to 49 in good health and CMV-seropositive. The DNA for the CDR3 is TGTGCCAGCAGCTTCGGTCAAGGGGGCGAGAACTATGGCTACACCTTC. Translation gives CASSFGQGGENYGYTF.